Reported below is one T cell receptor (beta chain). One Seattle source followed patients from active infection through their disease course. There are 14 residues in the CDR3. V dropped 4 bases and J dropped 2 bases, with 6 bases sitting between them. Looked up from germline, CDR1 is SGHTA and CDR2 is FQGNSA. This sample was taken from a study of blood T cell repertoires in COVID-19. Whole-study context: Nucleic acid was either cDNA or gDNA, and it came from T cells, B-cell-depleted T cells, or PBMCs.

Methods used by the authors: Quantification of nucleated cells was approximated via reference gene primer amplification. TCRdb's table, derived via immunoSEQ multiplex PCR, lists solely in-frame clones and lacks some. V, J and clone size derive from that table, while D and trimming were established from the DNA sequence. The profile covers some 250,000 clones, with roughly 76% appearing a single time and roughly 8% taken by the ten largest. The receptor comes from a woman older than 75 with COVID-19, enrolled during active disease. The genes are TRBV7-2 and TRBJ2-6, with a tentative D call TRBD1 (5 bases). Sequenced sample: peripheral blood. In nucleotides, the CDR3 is TGTGCCAGCAGCTCCAGGGCTGGGGCCAACGTCCTGACTTTC. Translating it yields CASSSRAGANVLTF.